This T cell receptor beta chain was identified in a study of shared clonotypes between healthy human individuals. About the research overall: Each donor had three CD4 naive, three CD4 memory, two CD8 naive and one CD8 memory plate.

Regarding the study as a whole: Estimated richness was generally greater in naive than memory subsets.

CDR3 length: 15 amino acids. V was cut by 2 bases and J by 4 bases, with 14 bases left in between. The V gene's germline CDR1 is MDHEN and CDR2 SYDVKM. On this clone itself: No antigen is known for it.

TCRdb keeps only in-frame clones here, not all; method: immunoSEQ multiplex PCR. The table lists 2 million to 3 million clones, around nine tenths of them singletons. The clonotype comes from a man in his late teens or twenties in good health. Sequencing was done on a sample of naive CD4+ T cells sorted from blood. Subset here: CD45RA+ positively selected. V gene TRBV28 combines with J gene TRBJ2-5; unclear D gene. In nucleotides, the CDR3 is TGTGCCAGCAGTTTACCCGGCAAGGCGCTAGAGACCCAGTACTTC. This translates into CASSLPGKALETQYF.